The next 29 T cell receptor beta chains were all read from a single sample in a study of T cells after yellow fever vaccination. MiXCR was run by TCRdb on the 5' RACE reads, yielding one entry per CDR3 protein. The sample records 50,000 to 60,000 distinct CDR3 sequences, about 6.6% being singletons. The material sequenced was CD8+ T cells not binding an NS4B(214-222) dextramer, sorted from PBMCs, taken about 41 days after the first yellow fever vaccination. Receptors were obtained from a man aged 18 to 29 who received the YFV17D yellow fever vaccine.

This clonotype was observed a handful of times. The J gene is TRBJ2-1, the V gene TRBV9, with unresolved D. This CDR3 is 15 amino acids long. Germline CDR1 is SGDLS and CDR2 is YYNGEE. V gave up 3 bases and J gave up 8 bases, with 18 bases separating them. CDR3 bases: TGTGCCAGCAGCGAGATCCCGGGTTTGGGCTATGAGCAGTTCTTC. This translates into CASSEIPGLGYEQFF.

The V and J genes are TRBV21-1 and TRBJ1-5. TRBV21-1 is reported as a pseudogene. The CDR3 loop spans 17 amino acids. The CDR3: CASVRWGEGFSNQPQHF. CDR3 DNA sequence: TGTGCCAGCGTACGGTGGGGTGAGGGATTTAGCAATCAGCCCCAGCATTTT.

This sequence joins TRBV27 and TRBJ1-5; unclear D gene. This CDR3 is 13 amino acids long. The germline V gene encodes CDR1 MNHEY and CDR2 SMNVEV (reference sequence). Trimming shortened V by 4 bases and J by 0 bases, and 4 bases separated the two germline ends. The DNA for the CDR3 is TGTGCCAGCAGTTGGGCTAGCAATCAGCCCCAGCATTTT. Amino acids: CASSWASNQPQHF.

This clonotype was counted at least ten times. The chain joins TRBV20-1 to TRBJ2-7; 7 positions match TRBD1. CDR1 is DFQATT, CDR2 SNEGSKA, per germline (reference sequence). V lost 0 bases, J lost 3 bases, and 11 bases stayed unmatched. This CDR3 spans 16 amino acids. DNA for the CDR3: TGCAGTGCTAGAGATCCCGTTCCAGGGGGTGGCTACGAGCAGTACTTC. Translating it yields CSARDPVPGGGYEQYF.

To note about this clonotype: Given a much more abundant clone one base away, this may be a read error. J is TRBJ2-2 and V is TRBV7-6; D assignment may be TRBD1 or TRBD2 (5 bases each). This CDR3 contains 14 residues. Per germline, CDR1 SGHVS and CDR2 FNYEAQ. The CDR3 DNA reads TGTTCCAGCAGCTTTACGGGGACCACCGGGGAGCTGTTTTTT. Its translation is CSSSFTGTTGELFF.

On this clonotype itself: A much larger clonotype is one base distant, so this may be a read error. V and J are TRBV13 and TRBJ2-5, with TRBD2 matching 7 bases. The CDR3 is made up of 16 amino acids. CDR1 PRHDT and CDR2 FYEKMQ come from the germline V gene (reference sequence). CDR3 DNA: TGTACCAGCAGCTTAAACTTGGGGGGGTCAGAGGAGACCCAGTACTTC. Protein: CTSSLNLGGSEETQYF.

A few counts support this clonotype. The gene calls are TRBV5-4 and TRBJ2-7, with D perhaps TRBD1 or TRBD2 (5 bases each). Germline assignment: CDR1 SGHNT and CDR2 YYREEE (reference sequence). Trimming stripped 5 bases from V and 1 base from J, with 13 bases between. The CDR3 is 14 residues long. CDR3 sequence reads: CASRSWDGSYEQYV. CDR3 coding DNA: TGTGCCAGCAGATCGTGGGACGGGTCCTACGAGCAGTACGTC.

This clonotype was observed a handful of times. This chain joins TRBV18 and TRBJ2-3; 7 nucleotides agree with TRBD1. V was pared by 1 base and J by 3 bases, with 4 bases of the junction left unmatched. In germline, CDR1 is KGHSH, CDR2 LQKENI. This CDR3 region has 15 residues. The CDR3 spells CASSPRDRQTDTQYF. In nucleotides, the CDR3 is TGTGCCAGCTCACCACGGGACAGACAGACAGATACGCAGTATTTT.

CDR3 in amino acids: CASSGVPDQPQHF. The CDR3 region has the DNA TGCGCCAGCAGTGGGGTCCCAGATCAGCCCCAGCATTTT. The J gene is TRBJ1-5, the V gene TRBV5-1, with D unclear. The V end was cut by 5 bases, the J end by 5 bases, with 11 bases between. This CDR3 spans 13 amino acids. CDR1 is SGHRS and CDR2 is YFSETQ in the germline V gene.

A few counts support this clonotype. The chain couples TRBV27 to TRBJ1-6, with 12 nucleotides matching TRBD1. The CDR3 sequence is 19 residues long. Germline CDR1 and CDR2: MNHEY and SMNVEV (reference sequence). J lost 7 bases, V lost 5 bases, and 15 bases had no gene match. Written as DNA, the CDR3 is TGTGCCAGCAGTCCCCGGGACAGGGGGCGCCGGCAAGTCAATTCACCCCTCCACTTT. Protein: CASSPRDRGRRQVNSPLHF.

This chain joins TRBV20-1 and TRBJ1-2; tentatively, D is TRBD1 (5 bases). Germline V gives CDR1 DFQATT, CDR2 SNEGSKA (reference sequence). Trimming cost V 0 bases and J 8 bases, with 16 bases left between them. The CDR3 has 14 amino acids. The CDR3 DNA follows: TGCAGTGCTAGAGATCGAGGGGAATTTCGGGGCTACACCTTC. Translating gives CSARDRGEFRGYTF.

This clonotype was seen many times. The chain employs TRBV11-2 and TRBJ2-1; 8 bases match TRBD2. The ends lost 5 bases at V and 7 bases at J; junction bases unmatched: 4. The CDR3 has 13 amino acids. Germline assignment: CDR1 SGHAT and CDR2 FQNNGV. CDR3 DNA: TGTGCCAGCAGCCTGGGACTAGGTAATGAGCAGTTCTTC. This translates into CASSLGLGNEQFF.

This clonotype was seen a few times. V and J are TRBV7-9 and TRBJ1-1; a possible D gene is TRBD1 (5 bases). Trimming left V 5 bases short and J 10 bases short, with 20 bases between. The CDR3 covers 14 residues. Per the germline V gene, CDR1 is SEHNR and CDR2 is FQNEAQ (reference sequence). The CDR3 sequence is CASSDGDGIYRAFF. As DNA, the CDR3 is TGTGCCAGCAGCGATGGGGACGGGATATACAGAGCTTTCTTT.

This clonotype was observed a handful of times. The J gene is TRBJ2-1, the V gene TRBV11-1; 10 bases agree with TRBD1. Germline V lookup: CDR1 SGHAT, CDR2 FQDESV (reference sequence). With V trimmed by 6 bases and J by 7 bases, 21 bases remained unmatched. This CDR3 has 19 residues. CDR3 in amino acids: CASSFIGFPDRGRTNEQFF. In DNA form, the CDR3 reads TGTGCCAGCAGTTTTATCGGATTTCCTGACAGGGGGCGAACGAATGAGCAGTTCTTC.

This clonotype was detected many times. The chain recombines TRBV11-2 with TRBJ1-1, with unresolved D. The CDR3 totals 15 residues. V lost 5 bases and J lost 0, with 13 bases in between. The germline V gene encodes CDR1 SGHAT and CDR2 FQNNGV. CDR3 coding DNA: TGTGCCAGCAGCCACGGTGGGCGAGTGAACACTGAAGCTTTCTTT. Translating it yields CASSHGGRVNTEAFF.

This clonotype was seen repeatedly, ten times or more. The chain uses TRBV6-5 and TRBJ2-7; tentatively, D is TRBD1 (5 bases). The V end was cut by 0 bases, the J end by 5 bases, with 14 bases between. Germline V gene sequence: CDR1 MNHEY, CDR2 SVGAGI. The length of the CDR3 is 15 residues. The CDR3, as DNA: TGTGCCAGCAGTTACTCGAGCAGGGCCCCCCACGAGCAGTACTTC. This gives the protein CASSYSSRAPHEQYF.

This chain links TRBV7-9 with TRBJ1-1, with D possibly being TRBD1 (6 bases). The CDR3 totals 17 residues. The germline V gene has CDR1 SEHNR and CDR2 FQNEAQ (reference sequence). Trimming removed 3 bases at V and 3 bases at J, with 20 bases between. Here the CDR3 DNA reads TGTGCCAGCAGCTTTCGACGCGCAAGAGGGGGGCACACTGAAGCTTTCTTT. Protein: CASSFRRARGGHTEAFF. The full variable domain, its missing parts supplied by reference TRBV7-9 and TRBJ1-1, is DTGVSQNPRHKITKRGQNVTFRCDPISEHNRLYWYRQTLGQGPEFLTYFQNEAQLEKSRLLSDRFSAERPKGSFSTLEIQRTEQGDSAMYLCASSFRRARGGHTEAFFGQGTRLTVV.

The chain employs TRBV10-3 and TRBJ2-3; the D gene is possibly TRBD2 (6 bases). The length of the CDR3 is 14 residues. CDR1 is ENHRY, CDR2 SYGVKD, per germline. The V end was cut by 4 bases, the J end by 5 bases, with 13 bases between. The CDR3 loop is CAISAALAVDTQYF. The CDR3 DNA reads TGTGCCATCAGTGCCGCACTAGCAGTAGATACGCAGTATTTT.

There are a few counts of this clonotype. Here the CDR3 reads CASSGGQPTYNEQFF. CDR3 sequence (DNA): TGCGCCAGCAGCGGGGGACAGCCTACCTACAATGAGCAGTTCTTC. The gene calls are TRBV5-1 and TRBJ2-1; TRBD1 aligns across 7 bases. The CDR3 covers 15 residues. Germline V gives CDR1 SGHRS, CDR2 YFSETQ. V lost 4 bases and J lost 2; bases outside the gene matches: 6.

Remarks on this clonotype: This may come from a read error, since a much larger clone is one base off. This rearrangement joins TRBV20-1 to TRBJ2-2; D is ambiguous. In germline, CDR1 is DFQATT, CDR2 SNEGSKA (reference sequence). CDR3 length: 11 residues. The CDR3 reads CNAPFNGELFF. DNA of the CDR3: TGCAATGCCCCCTTTAACGGGGAGCTGTTTTTT.

This clonotype showed up just a few times. This chain joins TRBV7-9 and TRBJ1-1, with D maybe TRBD1 (5 bases). Trimming left V 7 bases short and J 4 bases short, with 16 bases between. The CDR3 is 14 amino acids. In germline, CDR1 is SEHNR, CDR2 FQNEAQ (reference sequence). The CDR3 DNA is TGTGCCAGCACCCGGGACGGGACCTTCACTGAAGCTTTCTTT. Translating it yields CASTRDGTFTEAFF.

There are many counts of this clonotype. CDR3 bases: TGCGCCAGCAGCTACAAGAACACTGAAGCTTTCTTT. It yields the protein CASSYKNTEAFF. The gene calls are TRBV5-1 and TRBJ1-1, with D unclear. V shed 3 bases and J shed 1 base, with 4 bases lying between them. The CDR3 extends over 12 amino acids. Germline assignment: CDR1 SGHRS and CDR2 YFSETQ.

The rearrangement joins TRBV20-1 to TRBJ2-3, with a weak D call TRBD2 (6 bases). The CDR3 runs 14 residues. Germline V gene sequence: CDR1 DFQATT, CDR2 SNEGSKA (reference sequence). V was pared by 5 bases and J by 1 base, with 13 bases between. As DNA, the CDR3 is TGCAGTGCTGAGGGGACGGGGGGCACAGATACGCAGTATTTT. Protein: CSAEGTGGTDTQYF.

This clonotype was counted ten times or more. The genes are TRBV3-1 and TRBJ2-5; possibly TRBD2 for D (6 bases). CDR1 is LGHDT, CDR2 YNNKEL, per germline (reference sequence). Trimming removed 3 bases from V and 5 bases from J, with 13 bases in between. This CDR3 is built from 14 residues. CDR3 loop: CASSQNLRGETQYF. For the CDR3, the DNA is TGTGCCAGCAGCCAGAACTTACGGGGGGAGACCCAGTACTTC.

This clonotype was observed a handful of times. The rearrangement joins TRBV28 to TRBJ1-6; D ambiguous. Trimming removed 6 bases at V and 0 bases at J, with 12 bases between. Germline V gene sequence: CDR1 MDHEN, CDR2 SYDVKM. The CDR3 has 16 residues. The CDR3 nucleotides read TGTGCCAGCAGCCCGTACCCGCTCTCCTATAATTCACCCCTCCACTTT. Translating gives CASSPYPLSYNSPLHF.

This rearrangement joins TRBV4-3 to TRBJ1-1; D remains unclear. V was cut by 4 bases and J by 0 bases, with 6 bases left in between. This CDR3 comprises 13 residues. From germline, CDR1 is LGHNA and CDR2 YSLEER. DNA for the CDR3: TGCGCCAGCAGCCGTTCAATGAACACTGAAGCTTTCTTT. It codes for CASSRSMNTEAFF.

This clonotype was recorded many times. The chain couples TRBV7-8 to TRBJ1-1, with no clear D. The V end lost 3 bases, the J end lost 2 bases, and 16 bases lay between the germline ends. Looked up from germline, CDR1 is SGHVS and CDR2 is FQNEAQ. The CDR3 totals 16 residues. The CDR3 region is CASSFTRGLLNTEAFF. CDR3 sequence (DNA): TGTGCCAGCAGCTTTACCCGGGGTCTACTTAACACTGAAGCTTTCTTT.

This clonotype appeared many times. The rearrangement joins TRBV6-2 or TRBV6-3 to TRBJ2-7; D might be TRBD1 or TRBD2, each matching 5 bases. V gave up 7 bases and J gave up 6 bases, with 13 bases separating them. The germline V gene encodes CDR1 MNHEY and CDR2 SVGEGT. CDR3 size: 12 residues. CDR3 loop: CASTNGASEQYV. The CDR3 DNA reads as TGTGCCAGCACCAACGGGGCTAGCGAGCAGTACGTC.

This clonotype was counted a few times. V and J are TRBV20-1 and TRBJ2-4; D is unresolved. Germline values: CDR1 DFQATT, CDR2 SNEGSKA (reference sequence). The CDR3 is made up of 14 amino acids. V lost 5 bases to trimming and J lost 0 bases, with 11 bases between them. The CDR3 sequence is CSADFWLAKNIQYF. The CDR3 DNA reads TGCAGTGCTGACTTTTGGTTAGCCAAAAACATTCAGTACTTC.